This passage covers 24 T cell receptor beta chains from one sample sequenced in a study of shared clonotypes between healthy human individuals. Data came from immunoSEQ multiplex PCR; TCRdb stores just in-frame clones and leaves some out. The table shows 2 million or so clones, with roughly 96% occurring only once. Sequencing was done on a sample of naive CD4+ T cells sorted from blood. Subset noted: CD45RA+ positively selected. The receptor source for this set is a man younger than 30 in good health.

The chain uses TRBV6-6 and TRBJ2-1; TRBD1 might be the D (6 bases). With 10 bases removed from V and 1 base from J, the gap between germline ends came to 11 bases. CDR3 length: 13 residues. Per the germline V gene, CDR1 is MNHNY and CDR2 is SVGAGI (reference sequence). This chain's CDR3 is CATSDRSYNEQFF. CDR3 sequence (DNA): TGTGCCACCTCGGACAGATCCTACAATGAGCAGTTCTTC.

Only one count was recorded for this clone. The V call is TRBV2, the J call TRBJ1-1, with D possibly TRBD1 on 5 matching bases. With 7 bases removed from V and 7 bases from J, the gap between germline ends came to 22 bases. Germline V CDR1 and CDR2: SNHLY, FYNNEI. This CDR3 comprises 15 residues. The CDR3 region is CASTQTGTETREAFF. DNA of the CDR3: TGTGCCAGCACTCAGACCGGGACGGAGACTCGTGAAGCTTTCTTT.

The rearrangement uses TRBV7-8 and TRBJ1-2; no definite D call. The CDR3 is 13 amino acids. V was trimmed by 5 bases and J by 3 bases, leaving 10 bases between them. The V gene's germline CDR1 is SGHVS and CDR2 FQNEAQ. The CDR3 protein is CASSPARDYGYTF. CDR3 sequence (DNA): TGTGCCAGCAGCCCCGCAAGGGACTATGGCTACACCTTC.

This chain uses TRBV2 with TRBJ1-4; 9 bases align to TRBD1. The CDR3 is 15 residues long. Germline assignment: CDR1 SNHLY and CDR2 FYNNEI. The J segment lost 6 bases and the V segment lost 7 bases, leaving 9 bases of the junction unmatched. The DNA for the CDR3 is TGTGCCAGCAACAACAGGGGGCCCCTAGATGAAAAACTGTTTTTT. Protein product: CASNNRGPLDEKLFF.

The chain couples TRBV11-2 to TRBJ2-7; 7 bases agree with TRBD2. CDR1 and CDR2 (germline): SGHAT, FQNNGV. This CDR3 comprises 14 residues. The trim removed 5 bases at V and 1 base at J, leaving 5 bases unmatched. The CDR3: CASSIKRGSYEQYF. The DNA for the CDR3 is TGTGCCAGCAGCATCAAGCGGGGATCCTACGAGCAGTACTTC.

The J gene is TRBJ2-6, the V gene TRBV7-3, with D unclear. The CDR3 length is 14 residues. Germline loops: CDR1 SGHTA, CDR2 FQGTGA. V lost 4 bases and J 1 base, leaving 5 bases between the germline ends. The CDR3 loop reads CASSYNSGANVLTF. The CDR3 coding sequence is TGTGCCAGCAGCTATAATTCTGGGGCCAACGTCCTGACTTTC.

The chain employs TRBV5-1 and TRBJ1-3; D perhaps matches TRBD1 (5 bases). In germline, CDR1 is SGHRS, CDR2 YFSETQ. The germline V and J ends were trimmed by 5 bases and 2 bases, with 14 bases remaining between them. The CDR3 spans 15 residues. The CDR3 reads CASRDSSSTGNTIYF. The CDR3 nucleotides are TGCGCCAGCAGAGACAGCTCTTCCACTGGAAACACCATATATTTT.

This clone was seen a single time. The chain uses TRBV6-1 and TRBJ1-2; TRBD1 is a possible D gene (6 bases). CDR3 length: 15 residues. V was pared by 8 bases and J by 5 bases, with 21 bases between. Germline V lookup: CDR1 MNHNS, CDR2 SASEGT. Written as DNA, the CDR3 is TGTGCCAGCCAGTCAGGGGCCGCGGGGGATTATGGCTACACCTTC. Translating gives CASQSGAAGDYGYTF.

This rearrangement joins TRBV10-3 to TRBJ1-2, with 7 bases lining up with TRBD1. Unmatched junction bases numbered 8, after V lost 10 bases and J lost 12 bases. CDR1 and CDR2 (germline): ENHRY, SYGVKD. The CDR3 is made up of 10 amino acids. DNA of the CDR3: TGTGCCAAACAGGGGCGGCCGGACACCTTC. Translation: CAKQGRPDTF.

A word on this clone: In the same sample, other DNA sequences code for this CDR3. The chain employs TRBV27 and TRBJ1-5; D is undetermined. The CDR3 covers 13 residues. In germline, CDR1 is MNHEY, CDR2 SMNVEV (reference sequence). Trimming pared 5 bases from V and 1 base from J, leaving 6 bases between. DNA of the CDR3: TGTGCCAGCAGTCTTGACAGCAATCAGCCCCAGCATTTT. It encodes CASSLDSNQPQHF.

With regard to this clone: The same CDR3 arises from other DNA sequences in this sample as well. The chain carries TRBV18 and TRBJ2-7; D perhaps matches TRBD2 (6 bases). V was trimmed by 0 bases and J by 4 bases, leaving 7 bases between them. CDR1 and CDR2 from the germline V gene are KGHSH and LQKENI. The CDR3 has 13 amino acids. In nucleotides, the CDR3 is TGTGCCAGCTCACCACCGGGGAGGTACGAGCAGTACTTC. Encoded protein: CASSPPGRYEQYF.

This rearrangement joins TRBV5-3 to TRBJ2-7, with 9 nucleotides matching TRBD1. TRBV5-3 falls under the ORF class, with uncertain function. The CDR3 consists of 20 residues. Trimming cost V 4 bases and J 7 bases; bases outside gene matches: 27. CDR3 protein: CARSLNPGQGIDKTGDEQYF. CDR3 DNA sequence: TGTGCCAGAAGCCTTAATCCGGGACAGGGAATCGATAAGACGGGTGATGAGCAGTACTTC.

CDR3 sequence: CASSSWDRSSYNSPLHF. In DNA form, the CDR3 reads TGTGCCAGCAGCTCGTGGGACCGAAGCTCCTATAATTCACCCCTCCACTTT. This chain connects TRBV5-4 to TRBJ1-6; D perhaps matches TRBD1 (5 bases). CDR1 is SGHNT, CDR2 YYREEE, per germline (reference sequence). With 3 bases removed from V and 0 bases from J, the gap between germline ends came to 13 bases. The CDR3 loop spans 17 amino acids.

The chain combines TRBV6-1 with TRBJ2-7; tentatively, D is TRBD1 (5 bases). Germline loops: CDR1 MNHNS, CDR2 SASEGT. CDR3 length equals 12 residues. With 7 bases removed from V and 7 bases from J, the gap between germline ends came to 14 bases. The DNA for the CDR3 is TGTGCCAGCACCCCAACAGGACGGGAGCAGTACTTC. Translation gives CASTPTGREQYF.

CDR3: CAINAGDNEKLFF. The DNA of the CDR3 is TGTGCCATCAACGCGGGGGATAATGAAAAACTGTTTTTT. The chain couples TRBV10-3 to TRBJ1-4; a weak D match, TRBD1 (5 bases). Trimming removed 7 bases at V and 4 bases at J, with 10 bases between. This CDR3 has 13 residues. CDR1 ENHRY and CDR2 SYGVKD come from the germline V gene.

The V call is TRBV5-4, the J call TRBJ2-7, with 11 nucleotides matching TRBD1. V was pared by 4 bases and J by 4 bases, with 7 bases of the junction left unmatched. This CDR3 region has 15 residues. Per the germline V gene, CDR1 is SGHNT and CDR2 is YYREEE (reference sequence). The CDR3 is CASSRPDRGLYEQYF. In nucleotides, the CDR3 is TGTGCCAGCAGCCGTCCGGACAGGGGGCTTTACGAGCAGTACTTC.

The CDR3 nucleotides read TGTGCCAGCAGTGAACCAGCGGACACAGATACGCAGTATTTT. Translation gives CASSEPADTDTQYF. The rearrangement joins TRBV25-1 to TRBJ2-3; D might be TRBD2 (5 bases). The CDR3 contains 14 residues. Germline V gives CDR1 MGHDK, CDR2 SYGVNS. Trimming stripped 2 bases from V and 2 bases from J, with 8 bases between.

This clone was seen just once. The chain is built from TRBV5-1 and TRBJ2-3; maybe TRBD1 (6 bases). CDR3 size: 15 residues. V was pared by 6 bases and J by 4 bases, with 18 bases between. Germline V gene sequence: CDR1 SGHRS, CDR2 YFSETQ. The CDR3 protein is CASTMRGNGADTQYF. CDR3 nucleotides: TGCGCCAGCACGATGAGGGGGAACGGCGCAGATACGCAGTATTTT.

Note on this clone: Relative to the germline gene, one junction end is altered; a read error may explain this. The V and J genes are TRBV5-1 and TRBJ2-5; TRBD1 agrees at 7 bases. This CDR3 has 14 residues. The germline V gene has CDR1 SGHRS and CDR2 YFSETQ. The DNA for the CDR3 is TGCGCCAGCAACTTGGGGAGACAGGGAGAGACCCAGTACTTC. Protein sequence: CASNLGRQGETQYF.

This chain connects TRBV5-1 to TRBJ2-2; no firm D call. The germline CDR1 and CDR2 sequences are SGHRS and YFSETQ. The V end was cut by 4 bases, the J end by 2 bases, with 3 bases between. The CDR3 covers 12 residues. Here the CDR3 reads CASSRNTGELFF. The CDR3 region has the DNA TGCGCCAGCAGCCGTAACACCGGGGAGCTGTTTTTT.

The chain couples TRBV5-1 to TRBJ2-4, with a weak D call TRBD1 (5 bases). With 3 bases removed from V and 6 bases from J, the gap between germline ends came to 13 bases. This CDR3 region has 14 residues. Germline assignment: CDR1 SGHRS and CDR2 YFSETQ. The CDR3 here is CASSSTAGPNIQYF. The CDR3 DNA reads as TGCGCCAGCAGCTCGACAGCTGGACCAAACATTCAGTACTTC.

The chain links TRBV5-4 to TRBJ1-2; D ambiguous. V was shortened by 1 base and J by 3 bases, with 7 bases between the two germline ends. The CDR3 length is 13 residues. Germline V gene data show CDR1 as SGHNT and CDR2 as YYREEE (reference sequence). The CDR3 bases are TGTGCCAGCAGCTTGTCAAAAGACTATGGCTACACCTTC. Protein sequence: CASSLSKDYGYTF.

The genes are TRBV28 and TRBJ1-4, with D perhaps TRBD1 (5 bases). The CDR3 sequence is 13 residues long. V lost 8 bases to trimming and J lost 15 bases, with 22 bases between them. The germline CDR1 and CDR2 sequences are MDHEN and SYDVKM. CDR3 DNA sequence: TGTGCCAGCGGGTTCGAGGGGCTTCAAAACTTGTTTTTT. This sequence encodes CASGFEGLQNLFF.

The chain is built from TRBV28 and TRBJ2-1; 11 bases match TRBD2. The V gene's germline CDR1 is MDHEN and CDR2 SYDVKM. This CDR3 is 16 amino acids long. The ends lost 9 bases at V and 0 bases at J; junction bases unmatched: 7. The CDR3 DNA is TGTGCCAGTGGACTAGCGGGTCAGAGCTCCTACAATGAGCAGTTCTTC. This sequence encodes CASGLAGQSSYNEQFF.